The present T cell receptor beta chain was sequenced within a study of blood T cell repertoires in COVID-19. Study-wide context: COVID-19 samples from acute and convalescent phases originated in the United States, Italy and Spain. T cells, B-cell-depleted T cells, or PBMCs supplied cDNA or gDNA.

As handled by the study authors: Cell counts per sample came from amplifying reference gene primers. Assay used: immunoSEQ multiplex PCR; TCRdb lists only in-frame clones, some missing. V, J and clone size reflect that table, while D and trimming were determined from the DNA. The profile covers roughly 100,000 clones, with approximately 84% appearing a single time and about 27% taken by the ten largest. Per the germline V gene, CDR1 is SGHRS and CDR2 is YFSETQ. V shed 3 bases, J shed 6 bases, and the junction held 6 bases outside the gene matches. The CDR3 loop spans 15 amino acids. The material sequenced was peripheral blood. The chain is built from TRBV5-1 and TRBJ1-4; 9 bases match TRBD1. This TCR was sampled from a man aged 60 to 75 with acute or convalescent COVID-19. DNA for the CDR3: TGCGCCAGCAGCTCGTGGGACAGGGACGATGAAAAACTGTTTTTT. Protein sequence: CASSSWDRDDEKLFF.